This T cell receptor (beta chain) was sequenced in a study of graft-versus-host responses after intestinal transplantation. The method was immunoSEQ multiplex PCR; TCRdb's version includes in-frame clones alone and lacks a portion of them. The sample consists of 13,000 or so clones, just under 85% of them appearing once. Germline V gene data show CDR1 as MGHRA and CDR2 as YSYEKL. This CDR3 is built from 18 residues. Trimming left V 0 bases short and J 0 bases short, with 15 bases between. The chain carries TRBV4-1 and TRBJ2-1; D may be TRBD1 (5 bases). Source: PBMCs, taken after intestinal transplantation. The sequence was obtained from a human patient who received an intestinal transplant, so some T cells may come from the graft donor. The CDR3 sequence is CASSQEGLGHFSYNEQFF. Here the CDR3 DNA reads TGCGCCAGCAGCCAAGAAGGGCTTGGACACTTCTCCTACAATGAGCAGTTCTTC.